The text below deals with one T cell receptor beta chain. Trimming shortened V by 2 bases and J by 8 bases, and 12 bases separated the two germline ends. The CDR3 has 13 residues. Germline values: CDR1 LNHDA, CDR2 SQIVND (reference sequence). These data originate in a study of cytomegalovirus exposure and HLA in healthy donors. The overall study: The roughly 100 million unique TCR beta sequences, from roughly 170 million T cells, were found by an earlier analysis.

The primer mix had 60 Vbeta and 13 Jbeta primers. Data came from immunoSEQ multiplex PCR; TCRdb stores just in-frame clones and leaves some out. This sample carries about 210,000 clones, roughly 87% of them seen once, and the ten largest clones take 6%. Donors sampled were nominally healthy, though unrecorded immune exposures were likely. V and J are TRBV19 and TRBJ1-2, with a tentative D call TRBD1 (5 bases). The receptor was isolated from a man aged 35 to 55 in good health and CMV-seropositive. The source material was PBMCs. CDR3 loop: CASSILRGAGYTF. The CDR3, as DNA: TGTGCCAGTAGTATACTAAGGGGCGCAGGCTACACCTTC. Looking up the rest from reference TRBV19 and TRBJ1-2 gives the full variable domain: DGGITQSPKYLFRKEGQNVTLSCEQNLNHDAMYWYRQDPGQGLRLIYYSQIVNDFQKGDIAEGYSVSREKKESFPLTVTSAQKNPTAFYLCASSILRGAGYTFGSGTRLTVV.